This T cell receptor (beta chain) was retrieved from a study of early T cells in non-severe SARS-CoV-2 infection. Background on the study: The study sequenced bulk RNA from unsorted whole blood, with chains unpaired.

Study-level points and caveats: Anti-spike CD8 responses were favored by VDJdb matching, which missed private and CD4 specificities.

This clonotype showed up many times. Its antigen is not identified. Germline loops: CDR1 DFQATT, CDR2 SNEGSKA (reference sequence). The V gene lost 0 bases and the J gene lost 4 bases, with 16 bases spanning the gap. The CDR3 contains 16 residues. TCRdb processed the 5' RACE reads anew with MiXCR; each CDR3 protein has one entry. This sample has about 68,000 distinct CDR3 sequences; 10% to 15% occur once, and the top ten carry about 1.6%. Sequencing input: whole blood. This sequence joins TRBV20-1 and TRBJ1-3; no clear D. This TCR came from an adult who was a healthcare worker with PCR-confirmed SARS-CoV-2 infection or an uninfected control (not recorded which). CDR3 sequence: CSARDPTLTGGNTIYF. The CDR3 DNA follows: TGCAGTGCTAGAGATCCCACGTTAACGGGGGGAAACACCATATATTTT.